The clone carrying this T cell receptor (beta chain) has only one observation. The record originates from a study of blood T cell repertoires in COVID-19. Study at large: Sites in the United States, Italy and Spain provided acute and convalescent COVID-19 samples.

The authors' processing: Estimates of nucleated cell counts were drawn from the amplification of reference gene primers. Sequencing was performed with immunoSEQ multiplex PCR; in TCRdb, only in-frame clones are kept and a portion is missing. V, J and clone size were drawn from that table, and D and trimming were deduced from the DNA. The table lists about 340,000 clones, around 83% of them singletons. Sequenced input: peripheral blood. This clonotype was sampled from a man between 25 and 39 years old with active or convalescent COVID-19.

The CDR3 loop reads CAWRHRGAEAFF. In DNA form, the CDR3 reads TGTGCCTGGAGGCACCGGGGGGCTGAAGCTTTCTTT. V gene TRBV30 combines with J gene TRBJ1-1, with D possibly matching TRBD1 (5 bases). This CDR3 spans 12 amino acids. Trimming removed 3 bases at V and 6 bases at J, with 11 bases between. CDR1 and CDR2 (germline): GTSNPN, SVGIG (reference sequence).